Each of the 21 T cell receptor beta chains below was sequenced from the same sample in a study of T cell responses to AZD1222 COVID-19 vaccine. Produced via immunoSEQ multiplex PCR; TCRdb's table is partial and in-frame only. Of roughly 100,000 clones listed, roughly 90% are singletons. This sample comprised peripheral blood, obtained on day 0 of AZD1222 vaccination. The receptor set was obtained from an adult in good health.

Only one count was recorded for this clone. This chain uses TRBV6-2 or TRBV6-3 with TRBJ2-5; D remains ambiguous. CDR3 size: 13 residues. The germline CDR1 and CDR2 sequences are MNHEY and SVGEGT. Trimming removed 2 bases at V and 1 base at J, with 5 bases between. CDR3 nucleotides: TGTGCCAGCAGTTACGAGGTCCAAGAGACCCAGTACTTC. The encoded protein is CASSYEVQETQYF.

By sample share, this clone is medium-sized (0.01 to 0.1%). The CDR3 DNA follows: TGTGCCAGCAATTCGGACAGGGGGTGGAATTCACCCCTCCACTTT. This gives the protein CASNSDRGWNSPLHF. This chain joins TRBV28 and TRBJ1-6, with 10 bases identical to TRBD1. Germline V gene sequence: CDR1 MDHEN, CDR2 SYDVKM. CDR3 length: 15 residues. The V gene end was trimmed by 7 bases and the J gene end by 7 bases; junction bases not matched to a gene: 7. Together with reference TRBV28 and TRBJ1-6, the CDR3 gives the full variable domain: DVKVTQSSRYLVKRTGEKVFLECVQDMDHENMFWYRQDPGLGLRLIYFSYDVKMKEKGDIPEGYSVSREKKERFSLILESASTNQTSMYLCASNSDRGWNSPLHFGNGTRLTVT.

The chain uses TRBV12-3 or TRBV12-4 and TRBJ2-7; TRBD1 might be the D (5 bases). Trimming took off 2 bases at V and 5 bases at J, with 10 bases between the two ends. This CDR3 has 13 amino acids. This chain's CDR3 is CASSLSPRDEQYF. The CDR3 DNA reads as TGTGCCAGCAGTTTAAGCCCCAGGGACGAGCAGTACTTC.

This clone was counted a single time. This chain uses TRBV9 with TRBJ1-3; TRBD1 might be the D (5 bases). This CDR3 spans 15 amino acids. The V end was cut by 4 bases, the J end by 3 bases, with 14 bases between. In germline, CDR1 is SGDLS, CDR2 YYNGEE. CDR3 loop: CASSSTGGIGNTIYF. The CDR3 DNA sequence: TGTGCCAGCAGCTCCACCGGGGGAATTGGAAACACCATATATTTT.

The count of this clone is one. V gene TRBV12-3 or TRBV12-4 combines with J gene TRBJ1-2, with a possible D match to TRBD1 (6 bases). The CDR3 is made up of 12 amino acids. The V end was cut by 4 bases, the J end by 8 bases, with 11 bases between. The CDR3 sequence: CASSSLQGGYTF. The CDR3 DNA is TGTGCCAGCAGTTCTCTACAGGGCGGCTACACCTTC.

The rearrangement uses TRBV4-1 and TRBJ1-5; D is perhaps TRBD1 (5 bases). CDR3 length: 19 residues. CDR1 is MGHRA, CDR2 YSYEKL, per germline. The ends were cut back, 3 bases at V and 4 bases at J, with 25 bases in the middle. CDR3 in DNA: TGCGCCAGCAGCCACCGACAGTACTCCGAGTGGGGCCGGAATCAGCCCCAGCATTTT. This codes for CASSHRQYSEWGRNQPQHF.

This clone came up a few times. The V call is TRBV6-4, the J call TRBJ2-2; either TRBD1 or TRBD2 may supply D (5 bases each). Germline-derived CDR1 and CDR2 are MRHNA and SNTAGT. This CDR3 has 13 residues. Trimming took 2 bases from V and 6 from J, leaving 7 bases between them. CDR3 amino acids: CASSDGDAGELFF. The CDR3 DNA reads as TGTGCCAGCAGTGACGGGGACGCCGGGGAGCTGTTTTTT.

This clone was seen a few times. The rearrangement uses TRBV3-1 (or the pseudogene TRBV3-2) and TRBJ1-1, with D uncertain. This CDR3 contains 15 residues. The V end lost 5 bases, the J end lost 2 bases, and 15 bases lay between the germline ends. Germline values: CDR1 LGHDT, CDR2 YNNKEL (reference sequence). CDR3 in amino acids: CASSDTTRQNTEAFF. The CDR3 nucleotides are TGTGCCAGCAGCGATACGACACGGCAAAACACTGAAGCTTTCTTT.

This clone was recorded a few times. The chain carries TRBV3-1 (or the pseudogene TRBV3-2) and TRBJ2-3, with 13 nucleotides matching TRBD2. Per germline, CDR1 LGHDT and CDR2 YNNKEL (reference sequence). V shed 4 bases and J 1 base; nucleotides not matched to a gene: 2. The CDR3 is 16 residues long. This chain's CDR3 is CASSRGTSGGTDTQYF. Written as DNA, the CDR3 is TGTGCCAGCAGCCGCGGGACTAGCGGGGGCACAGATACGCAGTATTTT.

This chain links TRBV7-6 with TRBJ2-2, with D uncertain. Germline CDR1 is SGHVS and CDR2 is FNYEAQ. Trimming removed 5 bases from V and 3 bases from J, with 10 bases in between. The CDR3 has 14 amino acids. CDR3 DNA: TGTGCCAGCAGCCTGAAAGGGCACACCGGGGAGCTGTTTTTT. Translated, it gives CASSLKGHTGELFF.

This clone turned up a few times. In DNA form, the CDR3 reads TGTGCCAGTAGCCTGGGCCCGGAGACCCAGTACTTC. It is translated as CASSLGPETQYF. The genes are TRBV19 and TRBJ2-5; no firm D call. The germline gives CDR1 LNHDA, CDR2 SQIVND (reference sequence). Trimming shortened V by 6 bases and J by 5 bases, and 10 bases separated the two germline ends. The CDR3 is made up of 12 amino acids.

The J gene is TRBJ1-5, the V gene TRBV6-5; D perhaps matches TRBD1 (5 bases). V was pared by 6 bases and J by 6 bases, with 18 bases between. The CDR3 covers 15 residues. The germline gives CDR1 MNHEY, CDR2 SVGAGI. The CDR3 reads CASSLEGMVRQPQHF. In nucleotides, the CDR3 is TGTGCCAGCAGCTTGGAGGGGATGGTACGTCAGCCCCAGCATTTT.

CDR3 protein: CASSLSEPGQIYFGTYNEQFF. The CDR3 bases are TGTGCCAGCAGTTTATCGGAACCGGGACAGATCTATTTTGGAACATACAATGAGCAGTTCTTC. This chain uses TRBV27 with TRBJ2-1, with 7 positions matching TRBD1. Per germline, CDR1 MNHEY and CDR2 SMNVEV (reference sequence). The junction had 21 bases not matched to a gene; V was cut back by 0 bases and J by 4 bases. The CDR3 loop spans 21 amino acids.

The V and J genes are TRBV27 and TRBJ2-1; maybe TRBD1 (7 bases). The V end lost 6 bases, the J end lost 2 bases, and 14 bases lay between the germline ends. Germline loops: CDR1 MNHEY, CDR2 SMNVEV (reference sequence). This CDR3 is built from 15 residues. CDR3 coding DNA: TGTGCCAGCAGCCCAGGGGGGCCTACCTACAATGAGCAGTTCTTC. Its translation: CASSPGGPTYNEQFF.

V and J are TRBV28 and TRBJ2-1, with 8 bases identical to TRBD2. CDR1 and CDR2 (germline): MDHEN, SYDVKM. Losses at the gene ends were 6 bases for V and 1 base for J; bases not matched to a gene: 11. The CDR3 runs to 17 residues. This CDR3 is CASSSSPGGGSYNEQFF. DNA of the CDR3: TGTGCCAGCAGCTCTTCTCCAGGCGGGGGGTCCTACAATGAGCAGTTCTTC.

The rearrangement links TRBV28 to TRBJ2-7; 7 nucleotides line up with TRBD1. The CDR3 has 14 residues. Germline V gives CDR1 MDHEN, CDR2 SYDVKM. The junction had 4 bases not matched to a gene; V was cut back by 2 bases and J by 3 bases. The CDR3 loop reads CASSLRQGSYEQYF. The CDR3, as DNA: TGTGCCAGCAGTTTACGACAGGGTAGCTACGAGCAGTACTTC.

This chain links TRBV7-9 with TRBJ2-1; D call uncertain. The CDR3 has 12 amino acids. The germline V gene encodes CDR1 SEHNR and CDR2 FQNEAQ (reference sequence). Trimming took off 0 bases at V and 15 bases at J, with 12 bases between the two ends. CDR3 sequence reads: CASSLAGSLVFF. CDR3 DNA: TGTGCCAGCAGCTTAGCGGGGTCTTTGGTGTTCTTC.

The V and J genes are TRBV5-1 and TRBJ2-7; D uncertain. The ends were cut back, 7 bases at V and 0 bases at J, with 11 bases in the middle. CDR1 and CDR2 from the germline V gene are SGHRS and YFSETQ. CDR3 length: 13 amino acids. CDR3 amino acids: CASRTHSSYEQYF. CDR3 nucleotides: TGCGCCAGCCGGACCCACAGCTCCTACGAGCAGTACTTC.

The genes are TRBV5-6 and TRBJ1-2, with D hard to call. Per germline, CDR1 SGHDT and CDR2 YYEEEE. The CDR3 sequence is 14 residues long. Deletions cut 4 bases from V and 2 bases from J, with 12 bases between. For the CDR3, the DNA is TGTGCCAGCAGCCTTCTCATTCAGAACTATGGCTACACCTTC. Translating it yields CASSLLIQNYGYTF.

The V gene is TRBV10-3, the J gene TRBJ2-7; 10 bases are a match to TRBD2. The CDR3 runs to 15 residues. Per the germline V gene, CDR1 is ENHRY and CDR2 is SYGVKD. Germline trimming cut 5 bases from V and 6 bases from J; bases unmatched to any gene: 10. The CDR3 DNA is TGTGCCATCAGTTCTAGCGGGAGAGAACGTGGCGAGCAGTACTTC. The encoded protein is CAISSSGRERGEQYF.

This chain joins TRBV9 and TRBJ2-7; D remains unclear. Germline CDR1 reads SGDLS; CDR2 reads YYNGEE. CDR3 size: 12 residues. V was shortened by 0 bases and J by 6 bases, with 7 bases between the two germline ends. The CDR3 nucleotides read TGTGCCAGCAGCGTAGCTACAAGCGAGCAGTACTTC. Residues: CASSVATSEQYF.